The entry below describes one T cell receptor (beta chain). The authors' processing: Nucleated cell number was recorded as an estimate derived from reference gene primer amplification. Assay used: immunoSEQ multiplex PCR; TCRdb lists only in-frame clones, some missing. V, J and clone size derive from that table, while D and trimming were established from the DNA sequence. The table shows some 260,000 clones, with about 88% occurring only once. The entry originates in a study of blood T cell repertoires in COVID-19. Study summary: Researchers got acute and convalescent COVID-19 samples from the United States, Italy and Spain. Nucleic acid was either cDNA or gDNA, and it came from T cells, B-cell-depleted T cells, or PBMCs.

The CDR3 covers 15 residues. Germline values: CDR1 MNHEY, CDR2 SVGAGI. The junction had 9 bases not matched to a gene; V was cut back by 6 bases and J by 2 bases. Sequencing was performed on peripheral blood. The chain uses TRBV6-5 and TRBJ2-7; the match to TRBD1 covers 8 bases. The source of this sequence is a woman in her forties who had recovered from COVID-19. CDR3 in DNA: TGTGCCAGCAGCCGCACAGACAGGGGCCCCTACGAGCAGTACTTC. Amino acids: CASSRTDRGPYEQYF.